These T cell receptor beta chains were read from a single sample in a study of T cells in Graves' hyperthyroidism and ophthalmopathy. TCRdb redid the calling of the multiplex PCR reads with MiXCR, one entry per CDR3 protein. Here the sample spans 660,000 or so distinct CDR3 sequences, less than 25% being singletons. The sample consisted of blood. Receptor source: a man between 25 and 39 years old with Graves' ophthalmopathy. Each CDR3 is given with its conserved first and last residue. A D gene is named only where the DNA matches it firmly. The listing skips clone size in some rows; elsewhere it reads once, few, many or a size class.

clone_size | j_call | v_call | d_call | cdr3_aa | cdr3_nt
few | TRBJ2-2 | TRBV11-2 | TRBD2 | CASSLVPAGVGTGELFF | TGTGCCAGCAGCTTAGTGCCAGCGGGAGTGGGCACCGGGGAGCTGTTTTTT
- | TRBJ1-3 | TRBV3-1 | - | CASSQDVSPGNTIYF | TGTGCCAGCAGCCAAGATGTCAGCCCCGGCAACACCATATATTTT
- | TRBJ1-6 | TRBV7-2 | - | CASSLGSYNSPLHF | TGTGCCAGCAGCTTAGGGAGTTATAATTCACCCCTCCACTTT
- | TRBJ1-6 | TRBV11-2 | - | CASSLHSRAKHGSPLHF | TGTGCCAGCAGCTTACACTCACGGGCTAAACACGGCTCACCCCTCCACTTT
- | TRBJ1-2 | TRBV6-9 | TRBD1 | CASSYGGQGYGYTF | TGTGCCAGCAGTTACGGAGGACAGGGCTATGGCTACACCTTC
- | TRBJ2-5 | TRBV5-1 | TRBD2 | CASSLRLAGLQETQYF | TGCGCCAGCAGCTTGAGGCTAGCGGGTTTACAAGAGACCCAGTACTTC
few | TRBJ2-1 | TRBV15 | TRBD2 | CATSTRTSGSHEQFF | TGTGCCACCAGCACCCGGACTAGCGGGAGCCATGAGCAGTTCTTC
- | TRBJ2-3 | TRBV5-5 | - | CASSSTVPGDTQYF | TGTGCCAGCAGCTCGACTGTCCCGGGAGATACGCAGTATTTT
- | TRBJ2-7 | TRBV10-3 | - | CAISESEEQYF | TGTGCCATCAGTGAGTCAGAGGAGCAGTACTTC
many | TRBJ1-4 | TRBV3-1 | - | CASSPTVATNEKLFF | TGTGCCAGCAGTCCGACAGTTGCAACTAATGAAAAACTGTTTTTT
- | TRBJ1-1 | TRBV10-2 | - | CASIPLGGQNNEAFF | TGCGCCAGCATTCCACTCGGGGGGCAGAACAATGAAGCTTTCTTT
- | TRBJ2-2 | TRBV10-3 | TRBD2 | CAIRGLGSTGELFF | TGTGCCATCAGGGGACTAGGCTCTACCGGGGAGCTGTTTTTT
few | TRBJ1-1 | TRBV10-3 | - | CAISESGKLTEAFF | TGTGCCATCAGTGAGTCGGGGAAGTTAACTGAAGCTTTCTTT
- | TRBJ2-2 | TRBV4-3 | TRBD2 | CASSQLAGGWTGELFF | TGCGCCAGCAGCCAACTAGCGGGAGGATGGACCGGGGAGCTGTTTTTT
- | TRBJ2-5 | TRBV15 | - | CATSRGHQGRQETQYF | TGTGCCACCAGCAGAGGCCATCAGGGTAGGCAAGAGACCCAGTACTTC
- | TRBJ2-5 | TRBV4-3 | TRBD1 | CASSQGTGSETQYF | TGCGCCAGCAGCCAAGGGACAGGGTCAGAGACCCAGTACTTC
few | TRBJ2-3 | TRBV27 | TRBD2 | CASSLSGGLGDTQYF | TGTGCCAGCAGTTTATCGGGAGGGCTCGGAGATACGCAGTATTTT
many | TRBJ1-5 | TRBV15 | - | CATSRDVGNQPQHF | TGTGCCACCAGCAGAGATGTGGGCAATCAGCCCCAGCATTTT
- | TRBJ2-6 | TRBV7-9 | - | CASSLGLGSGANVLTF | TGTGCCAGCAGCTTAGGGCTTGGCTCTGGGGCCAACGTCCTGACTTTC
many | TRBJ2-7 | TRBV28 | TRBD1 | CASRDGQGWQYF | TGTGCCAGCAGAGACGGACAGGGCTGGCAGTACTTC